A single T cell receptor (beta chain) is shown here with its context. The antigen remains unidentified. The entry originates in a study of shared clonotypes between healthy human individuals. At the level of the study: Donors consisted of two women and a few men between 18 and 49. Whole-study results and caveats: Naive CD4 clonotypes were shared across a few donors at roughly 5.5%.

Under the authors' procedure: With immunoSEQ giving junction-only sequences and no quality scores, filtering differed. Measured with immunoSEQ multiplex PCR; TCRdb has only the in-frame clones, and not every one. V and J calls and clone size are copied from that table; D and trimming were computed from the DNA. The sample comprises roughly 700,000 clones, approximately 79% of which are singletons, and over 1.5% rests with the top ten. The trim removed 4 bases at V and 4 bases at J, leaving 8 bases unmatched. Per germline, CDR1 LNHDA and CDR2 SQIVND (reference sequence). The CDR3 totals 16 residues. The sequencing sample was made of memory CD4+ T cells sorted from blood. The subset denotes: CD45RA-negative fraction. The chain has TRBV19 and TRBJ1-5; 9 bases map to TRBD1. The sequence was obtained from a woman aged 25-40 years in good health. In nucleotides, the CDR3 is TGTGCCAGTAGTACCCAGACAGGGGGAGGAAATCAGCCCCAGCATTTT. It specifies CASSTQTGGGNQPQHF.